The 25 T cell receptor beta chains reported below all come from one sample, sequenced in a study of T cell responses to AZD1222 COVID-19 vaccine. Assay: immunoSEQ multiplex PCR; the TCRdb copy retains only in-frame clones and omits some. The data contain approximately 110,000 clones, around 90% of them singletons. Material: peripheral blood, obtained on day 0 of AZD1222 vaccination. Every receptor here comes from an adult in good health.

The chain links TRBV7-9 to TRBJ1-2; no definite D call. The germline gives CDR1 SEHNR, CDR2 FQNEAQ (reference sequence). The CDR3 has 14 amino acids. Trimming removed 6 bases at V and 0 bases at J, with 11 bases between. This CDR3 reads CASRAEITNYGYTF. Here the CDR3 DNA reads TGTGCCAGCAGGGCGGAGATAACTAACTATGGCTACACCTTC.

V is TRBV19 and J is TRBJ1-1; D uncertain. CDR1 is LNHDA, CDR2 SQIVND, per germline (reference sequence). V lost 2 bases and J 1 base, leaving 8 bases between the germline ends. This CDR3 is built from 14 residues. The CDR3 coding sequence is TGTGCCAGTAGTATACTGGGAACGAACACTGAAGCTTTCTTT. It yields the protein CASSILGTNTEAFF.

The chain has TRBV27 and TRBJ1-1; TRBD1 matches 8 bases. Germline V gene sequence: CDR1 MNHEY, CDR2 SMNVEV (reference sequence). This CDR3 has 16 amino acids. The V and J ends lost 3 bases and 3 bases, in that order; junction bases with no gene match: 9. DNA of the CDR3: TGTGCCAGCAGTTTTTGGGTGGGGACAGGTTACACTGAAGCTTTCTTT. Encoded protein: CASSFWVGTGYTEAFF.

V usage is TRBV24-1 and J usage is TRBJ2-1; TRBD1 matches 10 bases. J was trimmed by 8 bases and V by 7 bases; bases with no gene match: 13. In germline, CDR1 is KGHDR, CDR2 SFDVKD. The CDR3 has 16 residues. The CDR3 protein is CATRGSSDRGRDEQFF. The CDR3 region has the DNA TGTGCCACCAGGGGCTCCTCAGACAGGGGGCGGGATGAGCAGTTCTTC.

The V call is TRBV13, the J call TRBJ2-7; 8 nucleotides agree with TRBD2. The CDR3 totals 16 residues. V lost 0 bases, J lost 1 base, and 5 bases stayed unmatched. Germline lookup yields CDR1 PRHDT and CDR2 FYEKMQ (reference sequence). In nucleotides, the CDR3 is TGTGCCAGCAGCTTAGGCGGGGGGGGCAAATCCTACGAGCAGTACTTC. Translation gives CASSLGGGGKSYEQYF.

The chain employs TRBV5-1 and TRBJ2-2; D not resolved. V lost 5 bases to trimming and J lost 0 bases, with 2 bases between them. The CDR3 has 12 residues. CDR1 SGHRS and CDR2 YFSETQ come from the germline V gene. CDR3 DNA: TGCGCCAGCAGGTCGAACACCGGGGAGCTGTTTTTT. It yields the protein CASRSNTGELFF.

The chain couples TRBV28 to TRBJ2-7, with D perhaps matching TRBD2 (6 bases). The germline gives CDR1 MDHEN, CDR2 SYDVKM. Trimming cost V 4 bases and J 3 bases, with 7 bases left between them. The CDR3 has 12 residues. The chain's CDR3 is CASSWGVYEQYF. Written as DNA, the CDR3 is TGTGCCAGCAGTTGGGGGGTCTACGAGCAGTACTTC. Full variable domain (rest looked up from reference TRBV28 and TRBJ2-7): DVKVTQSSRYLVKRTGEKVFLECVQDMDHENMFWYRQDPGLGLRLIYFSYDVKMKEKGDIPEGYSVSREKKERFSLILESASTNQTSMYLCASSWGVYEQYFGPGTRLTVT.

The sample holds a few counts of this clone. The genes are TRBV30 and TRBJ2-7; TRBD2 is a possible D gene (5 bases). Per germline, CDR1 GTSNPN and CDR2 SVGIG (reference sequence). Trimming removed 0 bases from V and 7 bases from J, with 13 bases in between. The CDR3 is 13 amino acids. This CDR3 reads CAWSVYGGGEQYF. The CDR3 coding sequence is TGTGCCTGGAGTGTATACGGAGGTGGGGAGCAGTACTTC.

J is TRBJ1-1 and V is TRBV7-3, with D perhaps TRBD1 (5 bases). Germline CDR1 reads SGHTA; CDR2 reads FQGTGA. The CDR3 totals 14 residues. The germline V and J ends were trimmed by 5 bases and 1 base, with 11 bases remaining between them. CDR3: CASSPDGGNTEAFF. The CDR3 DNA follows: TGTGCCAGCAGCCCCGACGGGGGGAACACTGAAGCTTTCTTT.

To note about this clone: Different DNA sequences within this sample yield the same CDR3. J is TRBJ1-2 and V is TRBV2; tentative D call: TRBD1 (6 bases). From germline, CDR1 is SNHLY and CDR2 FYNNEI. This CDR3 spans 14 amino acids. The V gene lost 8 bases and the J gene lost 0 bases, with 13 bases spanning the gap. The CDR3 region is CASLRQAANYGYTF. Written as DNA, the CDR3 is TGTGCCAGCCTCCGACAGGCAGCTAACTATGGCTACACCTTC.

This chain joins TRBV5-6 and TRBJ1-2; D is uncertain. The CDR3 runs 12 residues. In germline, CDR1 is SGHDT, CDR2 YYEEEE. The ends were cut back, 4 bases at V and 4 bases at J, with 8 bases in the middle. This CDR3 is CASSPGAYGYTF. The CDR3 nucleotides read TGTGCCAGCAGCCCCGGCGCCTATGGCTACACCTTC.

The gene calls are TRBV3-1 (or the pseudogene TRBV3-2) and TRBJ2-1, with a weak D call TRBD2 (6 bases). Per germline, CDR1 LGHDT and CDR2 YNNKEL (reference sequence). The CDR3 extends over 13 amino acids. The V gene lost 0 bases and the J gene lost 10 bases, with 10 bases spanning the gap. CDR3 coding DNA: TGTGCCAGCAGCCAAGATAGAGCGGGCGAGCAGTTCTTC. Amino acid sequence: CASSQDRAGEQFF.

The CDR3 reads CASSRGQGASMEFF. The CDR3, as DNA: TGTGCCAGCAGCCGGGGACAGGGGGCTTCAATGGAGTTCTTC. The chain links TRBV5-6 to TRBJ2-1, with TRBD1 matching over 12 bases. This CDR3 spans 14 amino acids. With V trimmed by 4 bases and J by 14 bases, 10 bases remained unmatched. CDR1 is SGHDT and CDR2 is YYEEEE in the germline V gene.

J is TRBJ2-2 and V is TRBV24-1; 8 nucleotides agree with TRBD1. From germline, CDR1 is KGHDR and CDR2 SFDVKD. V shed 6 bases and J 1 base; nucleotides not matched to a gene: 12. The CDR3 runs 18 residues. The CDR3 loop reads CATSLTLGQGRNTGELFF. DNA for the CDR3: TGTGCCACCAGTTTGACACTTGGACAGGGCCGGAACACCGGGGAGCTGTTTTTT.

CDR3 loop: CATSRDGLEAFF. The CDR3 DNA sequence: TGTGCCACCAGCAGAGATGGGTTAGAAGCTTTCTTT. The chain couples TRBV15 to TRBJ1-1; D gene uncertain. V lost 0 bases and J lost 8, with 7 bases in between. Germline CDR1 is LNHNV and CDR2 is YYDKDF (reference sequence). The CDR3 extends over 12 amino acids.

This chain uses TRBV30 with TRBJ1-2, with 10 bases aligning to TRBD1. CDR1 and CDR2 from the germline V gene are GTSNPN and SVGIG (reference sequence). This CDR3 contains 13 residues. Trimming at V came to 6 bases and at J to 2 bases, leaving 3 bases not matched to a gene. The CDR3 DNA follows: TGTGCCTGCGCGGGACAGGGGAACTATGGCTACACCTTC. It is translated as CACAGQGNYGYTF.

The chain has TRBV14 and TRBJ2-5; possibly TRBD1 for D (6 bases). CDR3 size: 15 residues. Trimming stripped 1 base from V and 4 bases from J, with 13 bases between. Germline V gene sequence: CDR1 SGHDN, CDR2 FVKESK. CDR3 sequence: CASSQGGRGIETQYF. The DNA for the CDR3 is TGTGCCAGCAGCCAAGGTGGCAGGGGTATAGAGACCCAGTACTTC.

The gene calls are TRBV3-1 (or the pseudogene TRBV3-2) and TRBJ1-4; D is uncertain. The V end was cut by 0 bases, the J end by 3 bases, with 8 bases between. CDR3 length equals 15 residues. CDR1 LGHDT and CDR2 YNNKEL come from the germline V gene (reference sequence). The CDR3 bases are TGTGCCAGCAGCCAAGATCCCCAGGCTAATGAAAAACTGTTTTTT. Its protein is CASSQDPQANEKLFF.

In its sample, this clone was seen once. This CDR3 is also generated by other DNA sequences in the sample. This chain links TRBV7-9 with TRBJ2-3, with D perhaps being TRBD1 or TRBD2 (5 bases each). Trimming stripped 3 bases from V and 6 bases from J, with 13 bases between. The CDR3 loop spans 14 amino acids. Per germline, CDR1 SEHNR and CDR2 FQNEAQ (reference sequence). The CDR3 DNA follows: TGTGCCAGCAGCTTGCAAGGGACGGGGGATACGCAGTATTTT. This sequence encodes CASSLQGTGDTQYF.

This chain links TRBV3-1 (or the pseudogene TRBV3-2) with TRBJ2-3; TRBD2 aligns across 7 bases. Germline CDR1 LGHDT, CDR2 YNNKEL (reference sequence). With 4 bases clipped from V and 7 bases from J, the junction kept 11 bases outside the gene matches. This CDR3 has 15 residues. Written as DNA, the CDR3 is TGTGCCAGCAGCCCCCCCGGGGGACTAAGGTATACGCAGTATTTT. Amino acids: CASSPPGGLRYTQYF.

The chain recombines TRBV7-9 with TRBJ2-1, with D maybe TRBD1 (5 bases). This CDR3 region has 13 residues. Trimming took off 11 bases at V and 8 bases at J, with 19 bases between the two ends. The germline CDR1 and CDR2 sequences are SEHNR and FQNEAQ (reference sequence). CDR3 sequence reads: CAGSQGFIDEQFF. The CDR3 DNA reads as TGTGCCGGTTCCCAGGGTTTCATCGATGAGCAGTTCTTC.

V usage is TRBV21-1 and J usage is TRBJ2-3. TRBV21-1 is shown as a pseudogene. The CDR3 consists of 12 residues. CDR3 in amino acids: CASSKRLDTQYF. The DNA for the CDR3 is TGTGCCAGCAGCAAAAGGTTAGATACGCAGTATTTT.

The chain links TRBV6-5 to TRBJ2-3; 8 bases match TRBD1. Germline CDR1 and CDR2: MNHEY and SVGAGI. The CDR3 is made up of 15 amino acids. Germline trimming cut 6 bases from V and 4 bases from J; bases unmatched to any gene: 9. For the CDR3, the DNA is TGTGCCAGCAGAGAGGGACAGGCAGGCGCAGATACGCAGTATTTT. It encodes CASREGQAGADTQYF.

The chain employs TRBV7-8 and TRBJ2-7; TRBD2 aligns across 8 bases. The junction had 13 bases not matched to a gene; V was cut back by 0 bases and J by 3 bases. CDR3 length: 18 residues. Germline CDR1 is SGHVS and CDR2 is FQNEAQ. As DNA, the CDR3 is TGTGCCAGCAGCTTAGCCATTGCGGGGGGCGCGGACCTCTACGAGCAGTACTTC. Amino acids: CASSLAIAGGADLYEQYF.

The chain carries TRBV6-6 and TRBJ1-1; TRBD1 aligns across 7 bases. The V gene's germline CDR1 is MNHNY and CDR2 SVGAGI (reference sequence). This CDR3 has 13 residues. Trimming removed 3 bases from V and 7 bases from J; junction bases left unmatched: 5. The CDR3 bases are TGTGCCAGCAGTTATACCAGGGACAGTGAAGCTTTCTTT. Encoded protein: CASSYTRDSEAFF.